This T cell receptor beta chain came from a study of CD8 T cells in Susac syndrome. Trimming removed 6 bases at V and 5 bases at J, with 13 bases between. This CDR3 spans 13 amino acids. CDR1 MDHEN and CDR2 SYDVKM come from the germline V gene. The authors sequenced TCR beta from blood CD8+ and CD4+ T cells. After extraction with the RNeasy kit, about 0.5 to 1 ug of the RNA was reverse transcribed using random hexamers. The amplification used immunoSEQ multiplex PCR on TCR beta CDR3; it spanned 54 Vbeta and 13 Jbeta. From the immunoSEQ multiplex PCR reads, TCRdb called clonotypes with MiXCR, one entry per CDR3 protein. The sample holds approximately 170,000 distinct CDR3 sequences; around 92% are singletons and the top ten take roughly 0.08%.

This TCR was recovered from a human donor in good health. What was sequenced was CD4+ T cells from PBMCs. J is TRBJ2-5 and V is TRBV28, with D perhaps matching TRBD2 (5 bases). CDR3 bases: TGTGCCAGCAGGAGACCCCCGGGGGAGACCCAGTACTTC. Residues: CASRRPPGETQYF.